Sequencing of this T cell receptor (beta chain) was carried out in a study of early T cells in non-severe SARS-CoV-2 infection. Study context: The sequenced material was bulk RNA from unsorted whole blood, and its chains were unpaired.

Researchers attached unique molecular identifiers to individual cDNA molecules. TCRdb reprocessed the 5' RACE reads via MiXCR and lists one record per CDR3 protein. The repertoire holds nearly 95,000 distinct CDR3 sequences, with approximately 15% as singletons. Overall study results and limits: VDJdb matching favored anti-spike CD8 responses, missing private and CD4 specificities.

At least ten counts were recorded for this clonotype. Its antigen remains unidentified. This CDR3 is built from 15 residues. This clonotype originated in an adult who was a healthcare worker with PCR-confirmed SARS-CoV-2 infection or an uninfected control (not recorded which). The sample was whole blood, taken at baseline. V is TRBV21-1 and J is TRBJ1-4; TRBD1, as called in the table, went unchecked against the DNA. TRBV21-1 is listed as a pseudogene. Here the CDR3 DNA reads TGTGCCAGCAGCACAGCCACAGGGGACTTCGAAAAACTGTTTTTT. Its protein is CASSTATGDFEKLFF.